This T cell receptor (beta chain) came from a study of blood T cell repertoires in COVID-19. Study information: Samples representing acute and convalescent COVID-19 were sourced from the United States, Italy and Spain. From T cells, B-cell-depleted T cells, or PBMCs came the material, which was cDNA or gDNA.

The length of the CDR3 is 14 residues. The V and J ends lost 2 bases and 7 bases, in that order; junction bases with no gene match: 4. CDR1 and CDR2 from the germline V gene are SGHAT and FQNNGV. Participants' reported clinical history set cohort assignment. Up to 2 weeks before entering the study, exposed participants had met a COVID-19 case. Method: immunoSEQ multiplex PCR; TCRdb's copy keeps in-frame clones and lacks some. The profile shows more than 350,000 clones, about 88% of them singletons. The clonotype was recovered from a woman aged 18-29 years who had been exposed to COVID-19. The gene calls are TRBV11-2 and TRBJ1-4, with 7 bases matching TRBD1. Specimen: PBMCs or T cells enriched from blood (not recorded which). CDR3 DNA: TGTGCCAGCAGCTTACGAGACAGGGTTGAAAAACTGTTTTTT. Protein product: CASSLRDRVEKLFF.